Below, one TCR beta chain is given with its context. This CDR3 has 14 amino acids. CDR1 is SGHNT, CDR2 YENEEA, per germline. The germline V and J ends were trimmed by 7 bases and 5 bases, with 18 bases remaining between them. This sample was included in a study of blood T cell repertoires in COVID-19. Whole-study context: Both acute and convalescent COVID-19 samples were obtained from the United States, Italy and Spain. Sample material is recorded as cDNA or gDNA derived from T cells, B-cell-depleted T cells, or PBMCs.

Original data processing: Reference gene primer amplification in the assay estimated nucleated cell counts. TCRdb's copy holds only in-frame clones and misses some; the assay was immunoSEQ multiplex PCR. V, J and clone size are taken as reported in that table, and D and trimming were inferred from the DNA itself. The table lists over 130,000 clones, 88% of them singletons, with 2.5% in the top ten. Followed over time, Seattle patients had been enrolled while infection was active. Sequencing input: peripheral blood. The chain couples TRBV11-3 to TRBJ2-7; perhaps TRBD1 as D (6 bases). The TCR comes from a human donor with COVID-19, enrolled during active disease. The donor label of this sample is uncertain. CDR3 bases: TGTGCCAGCACCAAAATGGCAGGGGTAGACGAGCAGTACTTC. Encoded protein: CASTKMAGVDEQYF.